This note documents a single T cell receptor (beta chain) sequence. This clone's antigen is unknown. No much larger clonotype is one base removed from it; base qualities were not supplied. The immunoSEQ Assay, a bias-controlled multiplex PCR, was used to amplify TCRbeta CDR3 regions from genomic DNA. The source study handled its data this way. Within the assay, amplification of reference gene primers was used to estimate how many nucleated cells each sample contained. To quantify the absolute abundance of each unique TCRbeta CDR3 rearrangement, sequence reads were collapsed and filtered. For each sample, productive Simpson clonality was calculated by taking the square root of Simpson's diversity index across productive rearrangements. Not all clones reach the TCRdb copy of this immuneACCESS table, which keeps in-frame sequences only. Checked studies attribute under half of the gap to unresolved V genes and leave the rest unexplained. Clone size and V and J calls were adopted from that table, with D and trimming inferred from the DNA. Counted in this sample were about 48,000 clones; 77% of them appeared once. The ten largest account for roughly a fifth of the sample.

This specimen comes from a study of blood T cell repertoires in COVID-19 (dated by TCRdb to between 2020 and 2021). Regarding the study in general: The collaborator samples originated in the United States, Italy and Spain and spanned the acute and convalescent phases of COVID-19. Sample metadata almost always included a de-identified subject ID, COVID-19 status, age in years and sex. The material from the prospective study consisted of cDNA or gDNA derived from T cells, B-cell-depleted T cells, or PBMCs. The samples were drawn from two sources: the first 160 participants of the ongoing ImmuneRACE study, and fewer than 1,500 subjects contributed by 6 global collaborators. The repertoires were released in a freely available public database meant as a resource for research on the immune response to SARS-CoV-2. Where available, HLA class I and class II types were taken from metadata supplied by the sample provider and were not determined by assay-based typing. Deeply sampled blood TCRbeta repertoires from subjects exposed to, actively infected with, or recovered from COVID-19 were included in the dataset. The study at large found these results: Clinical and demographic metadata were provided uncurated, with the amount varying by source and participant.

Each collaborating institution followed its own protocols to collect whole blood in K2EDTA tubes. For TCRbeta analysis, collaborator samples were shipped as frozen whole blood, as isolated PBMCs, or as DNA extracted from either sample type. Sample: peripheral blood. The TCR comes from a human donor with active or convalescent COVID-19. The donor label of this sample is uncertain.

The sequenced DNA is TGTGCCTGGAGCAGGGGACTAGCGGGAGGTACCTACGAGCAGTACTTC. The translation is CAWSRGLAGGTYEQYF. The sequence is built from TRBV30 and TRBJ2-7; the junction holds 15 bases that match TRBD2. CDR1 and CDR2, per the germline V gene (reference sequence), are GTSNPN and SVGIG. V ends up 3 bases short and J 2 bases short, with an unmatched junction base count of 5. From the cysteine through the phenylalanine, the CDR3 covers 16 amino acids. Solely the CDR3 DNA is kept, with 48 bases framed from the first base.